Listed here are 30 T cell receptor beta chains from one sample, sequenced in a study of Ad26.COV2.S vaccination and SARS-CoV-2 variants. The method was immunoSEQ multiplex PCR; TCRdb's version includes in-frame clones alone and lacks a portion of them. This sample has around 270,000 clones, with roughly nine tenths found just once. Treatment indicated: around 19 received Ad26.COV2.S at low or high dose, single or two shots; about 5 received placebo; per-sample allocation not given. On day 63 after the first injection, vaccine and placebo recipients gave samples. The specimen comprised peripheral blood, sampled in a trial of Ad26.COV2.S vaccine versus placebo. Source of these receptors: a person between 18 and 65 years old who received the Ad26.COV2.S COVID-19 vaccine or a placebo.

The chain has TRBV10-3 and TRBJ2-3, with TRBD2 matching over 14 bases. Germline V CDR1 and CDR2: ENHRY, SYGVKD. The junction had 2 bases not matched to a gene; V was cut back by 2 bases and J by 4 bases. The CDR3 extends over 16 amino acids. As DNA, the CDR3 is TGTGCCATCAGTGAGGAGGGACTAGCGGGAGCAGATACGCAGTATTTT. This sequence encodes CAISEEGLAGADTQYF.

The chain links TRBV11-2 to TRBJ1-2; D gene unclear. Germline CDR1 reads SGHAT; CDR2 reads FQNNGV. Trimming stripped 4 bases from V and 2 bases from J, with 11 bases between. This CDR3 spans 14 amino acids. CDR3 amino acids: CASSSPRGNYGYTF. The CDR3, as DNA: TGTGCCAGCAGCTCCCCCCGAGGGAACTATGGCTACACCTTC.

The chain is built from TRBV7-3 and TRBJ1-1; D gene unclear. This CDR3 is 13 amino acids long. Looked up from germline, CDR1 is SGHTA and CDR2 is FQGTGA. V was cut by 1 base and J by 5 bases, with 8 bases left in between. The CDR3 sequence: CASSLSGVTEAFF. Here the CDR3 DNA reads TGTGCCAGCAGCTTAAGCGGGGTAACTGAAGCTTTCTTT.

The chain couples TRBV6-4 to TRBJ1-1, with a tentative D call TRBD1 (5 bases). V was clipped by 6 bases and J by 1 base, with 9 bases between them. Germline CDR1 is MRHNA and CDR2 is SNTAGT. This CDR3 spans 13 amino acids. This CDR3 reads CASSAGTNTEAFF. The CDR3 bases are TGTGCCAGCAGCGCCGGGACGAACACTGAAGCTTTCTTT.

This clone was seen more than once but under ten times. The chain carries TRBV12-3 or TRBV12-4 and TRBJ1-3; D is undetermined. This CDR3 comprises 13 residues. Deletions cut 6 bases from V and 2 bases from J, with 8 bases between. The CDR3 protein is CASRSRPGNTIYF. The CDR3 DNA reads TGTGCCAGCAGGAGCCGACCTGGAAACACCATATATTTT.

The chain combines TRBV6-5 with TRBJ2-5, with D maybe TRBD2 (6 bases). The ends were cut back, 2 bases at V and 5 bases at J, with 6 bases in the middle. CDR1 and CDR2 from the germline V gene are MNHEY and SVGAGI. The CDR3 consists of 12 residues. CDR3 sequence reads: CASSYRGETQYF. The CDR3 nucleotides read TGTGCCAGCAGTTACCGGGGGGAGACCCAGTACTTC.

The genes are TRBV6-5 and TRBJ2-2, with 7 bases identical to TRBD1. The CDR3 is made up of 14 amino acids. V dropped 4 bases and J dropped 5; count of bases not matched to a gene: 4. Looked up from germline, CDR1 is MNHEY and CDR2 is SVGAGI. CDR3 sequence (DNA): TGTGCCAGCAGTTTCAAGACAGGGACCGGGGAGCTGTTTTTT. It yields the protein CASSFKTGTGELFF.

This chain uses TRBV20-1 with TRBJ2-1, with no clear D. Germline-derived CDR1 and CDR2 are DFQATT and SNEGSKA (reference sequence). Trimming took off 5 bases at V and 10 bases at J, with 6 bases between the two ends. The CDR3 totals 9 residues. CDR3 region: CSAGVEQFF. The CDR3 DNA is TGCAGTGCTGGGGTAGAGCAGTTCTTC.

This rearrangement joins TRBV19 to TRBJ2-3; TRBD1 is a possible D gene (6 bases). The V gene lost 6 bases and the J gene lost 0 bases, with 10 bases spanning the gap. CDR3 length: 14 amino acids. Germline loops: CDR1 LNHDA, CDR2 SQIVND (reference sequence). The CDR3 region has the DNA TGTGCCAGTAGGGACAGTCCTAGCACAGATACGCAGTATTTT. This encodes CASRDSPSTDTQYF.

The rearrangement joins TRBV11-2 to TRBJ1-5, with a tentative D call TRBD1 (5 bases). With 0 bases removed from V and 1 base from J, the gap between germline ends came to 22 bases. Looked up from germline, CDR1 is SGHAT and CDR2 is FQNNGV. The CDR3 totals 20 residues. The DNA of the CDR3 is TGTGCCAGCAGCTTAGAAGGAAGGGGCGCGGGAATGATCAGCAATCAGCCCCAGCATTTT. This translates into CASSLEGRGAGMISNQPQHF.

In DNA, the CDR3 is TGTGCCAGCAGTGGTAAAACTATATATTCCCACGGGGTATTGCCGTACTTC. Translated, it gives CASSGKTIYSHGVLPYF. This chain connects TRBV2 to TRBJ2-5, with D perhaps TRBD2 (5 bases). Trimming left V 4 bases short and J 13 bases short, with 31 bases between. CDR1 SNHLY and CDR2 FYNNEI come from the germline V gene. This CDR3 comprises 17 residues.

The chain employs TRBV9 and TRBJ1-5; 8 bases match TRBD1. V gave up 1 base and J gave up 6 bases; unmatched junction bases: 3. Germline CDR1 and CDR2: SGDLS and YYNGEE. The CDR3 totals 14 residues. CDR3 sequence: CASSVTGGPQPQHF. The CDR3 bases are TGTGCCAGCAGCGTAACAGGGGGGCCTCAGCCCCAGCATTTT.

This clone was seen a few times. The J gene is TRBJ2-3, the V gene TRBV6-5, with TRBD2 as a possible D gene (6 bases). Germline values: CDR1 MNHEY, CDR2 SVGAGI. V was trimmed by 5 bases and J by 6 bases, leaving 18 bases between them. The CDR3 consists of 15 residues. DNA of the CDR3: TGTGCCAGCAGTAGACTAGGAGGGGCGGTGGATACGCAGTATTTT. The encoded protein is CASSRLGGAVDTQYF.

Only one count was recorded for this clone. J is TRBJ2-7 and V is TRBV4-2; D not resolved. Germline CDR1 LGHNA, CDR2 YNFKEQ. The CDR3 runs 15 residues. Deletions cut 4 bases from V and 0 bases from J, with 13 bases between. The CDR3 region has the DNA TGTGCCAGCAGCCTTTCGGACGGCTACTCCTACGAGCAGTACTTC. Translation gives CASSLSDGYSYEQYF.

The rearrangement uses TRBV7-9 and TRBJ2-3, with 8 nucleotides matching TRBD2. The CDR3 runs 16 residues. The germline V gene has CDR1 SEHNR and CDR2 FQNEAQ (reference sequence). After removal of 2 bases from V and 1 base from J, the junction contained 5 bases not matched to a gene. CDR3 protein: CASSLWDSGGTDTQYF. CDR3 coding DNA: TGTGCCAGCAGCTTATGGGATAGCGGGGGCACAGATACGCAGTATTTT.

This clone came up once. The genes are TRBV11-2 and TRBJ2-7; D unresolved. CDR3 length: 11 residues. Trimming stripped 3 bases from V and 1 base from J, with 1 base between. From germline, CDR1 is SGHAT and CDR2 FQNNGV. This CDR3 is CASSFSYEQYF. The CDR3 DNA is TGTGCCAGCAGCTTTTCCTACGAGCAGTACTTC.

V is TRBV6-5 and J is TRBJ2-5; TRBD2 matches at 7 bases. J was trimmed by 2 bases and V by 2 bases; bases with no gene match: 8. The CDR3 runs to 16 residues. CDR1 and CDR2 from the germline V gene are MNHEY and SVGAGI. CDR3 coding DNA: TGTGCCAGCAGTTACCCTTCGGTCGGGGGGCAAGAGACCCAGTACTTC. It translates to CASSYPSVGGQETQYF.

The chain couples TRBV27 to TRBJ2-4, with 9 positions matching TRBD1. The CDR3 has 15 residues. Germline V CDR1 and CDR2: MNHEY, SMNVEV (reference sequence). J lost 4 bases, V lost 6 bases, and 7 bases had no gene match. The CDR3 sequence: CASRQGALPKNIQYF. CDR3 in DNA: TGTGCCAGCAGACAGGGGGCGCTCCCTAAAAACATTCAGTACTTC.

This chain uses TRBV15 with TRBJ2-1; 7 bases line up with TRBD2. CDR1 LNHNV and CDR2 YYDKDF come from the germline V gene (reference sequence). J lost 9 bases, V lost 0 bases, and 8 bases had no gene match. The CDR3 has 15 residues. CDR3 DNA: TGTGCCACCAGCAGAGAATTTGGGGGGGTGGTTGAGCAGTTCTTC. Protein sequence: CATSREFGGVVEQFF.

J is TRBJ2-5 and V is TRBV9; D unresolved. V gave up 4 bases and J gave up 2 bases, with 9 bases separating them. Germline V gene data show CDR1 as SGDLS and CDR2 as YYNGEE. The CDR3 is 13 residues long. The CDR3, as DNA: TGTGCCAGCAGCCGGGCGGAACAAGAGACCCAGTACTTC. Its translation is CASSRAEQETQYF.

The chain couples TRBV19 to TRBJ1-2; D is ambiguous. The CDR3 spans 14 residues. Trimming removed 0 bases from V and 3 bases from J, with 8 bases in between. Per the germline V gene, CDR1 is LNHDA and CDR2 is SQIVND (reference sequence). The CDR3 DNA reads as TGTGCCAGTAGTATAGATCCTCGCTACTATGGCTACACCTTC. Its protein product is CASSIDPRYYGYTF.

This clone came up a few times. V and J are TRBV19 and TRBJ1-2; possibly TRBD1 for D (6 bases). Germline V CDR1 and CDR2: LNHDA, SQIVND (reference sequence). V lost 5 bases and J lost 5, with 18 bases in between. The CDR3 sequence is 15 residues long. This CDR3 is CASSSSRGQGYGYTF. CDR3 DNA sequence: TGTGCCAGTAGTTCCAGCCGGGGGCAGGGATATGGCTACACCTTC.

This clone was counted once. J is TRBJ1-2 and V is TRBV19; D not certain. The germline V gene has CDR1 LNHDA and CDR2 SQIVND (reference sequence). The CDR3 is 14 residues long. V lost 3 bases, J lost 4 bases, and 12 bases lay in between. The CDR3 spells CASSIRDKIYGYTF. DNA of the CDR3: TGTGCCAGTAGTATTCGAGACAAGATCTATGGCTACACCTTC.

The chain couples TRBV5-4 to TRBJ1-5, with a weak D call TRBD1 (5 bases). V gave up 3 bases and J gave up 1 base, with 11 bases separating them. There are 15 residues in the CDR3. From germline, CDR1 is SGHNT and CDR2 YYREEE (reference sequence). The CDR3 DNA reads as TGTGCCAGCAGCTGGGACGGGGGAAGCAATCAGCCCCAGCATTTT. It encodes CASSWDGGSNQPQHF.

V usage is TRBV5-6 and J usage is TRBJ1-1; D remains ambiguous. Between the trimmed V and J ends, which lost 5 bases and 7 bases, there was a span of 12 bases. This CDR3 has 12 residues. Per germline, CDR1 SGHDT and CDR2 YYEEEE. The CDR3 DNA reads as TGTGCCAGCAGTCCATCCGGGATTGAAGCTTTCTTT. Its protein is CASSPSGIEAFF.

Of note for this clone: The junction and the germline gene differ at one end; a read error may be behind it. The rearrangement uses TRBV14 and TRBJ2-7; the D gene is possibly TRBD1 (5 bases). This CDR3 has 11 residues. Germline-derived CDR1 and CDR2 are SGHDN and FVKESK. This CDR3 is CASSQGEGVRF. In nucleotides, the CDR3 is TGTGCCAGCAGCCAAGGGGAAGGGGTACGCTTC.

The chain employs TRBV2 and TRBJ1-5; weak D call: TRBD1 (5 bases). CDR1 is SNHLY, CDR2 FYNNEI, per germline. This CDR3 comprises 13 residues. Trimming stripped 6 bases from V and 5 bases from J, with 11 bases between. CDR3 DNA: TGTGCCAGCAGGGGGACCGCCGATCAGCCCCAGCATTTT. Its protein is CASRGTADQPQHF.

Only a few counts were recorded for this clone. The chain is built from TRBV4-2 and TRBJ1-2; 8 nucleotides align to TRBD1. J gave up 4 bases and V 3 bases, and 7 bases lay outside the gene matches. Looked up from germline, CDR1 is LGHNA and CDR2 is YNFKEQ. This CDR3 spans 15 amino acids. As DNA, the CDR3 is TGTGCCAGCAGCCAGACGACAGGGGAGGGCTATGGCTACACCTTC. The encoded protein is CASSQTTGEGYGYTF.

CDR3 amino acids: CASSSQGTGMNSPLHF. CDR3 DNA sequence: TGTGCCAGCAGCTCCCAGGGTACGGGGATGAATTCACCCCTCCACTTT. The V and J genes are TRBV7-2 and TRBJ1-6, with a possible D match to TRBD1 (5 bases). Germline CDR1 and CDR2: SGHTA and FQGNSA. Trimming pared 4 bases from V and 7 bases from J, leaving 17 bases between. The CDR3 runs to 16 residues.

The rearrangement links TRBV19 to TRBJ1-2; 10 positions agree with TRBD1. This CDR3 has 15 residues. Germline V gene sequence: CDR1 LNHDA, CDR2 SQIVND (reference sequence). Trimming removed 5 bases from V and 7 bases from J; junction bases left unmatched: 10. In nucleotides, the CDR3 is TGTGCCAGTAGTGCATCTCGGGGACAGGGGTTTGGCTACACCTTC. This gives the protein CASSASRGQGFGYTF.